This TCR beta chain was obtained from a study of blood T cells in healthy people across ages. Per-sample yields of isolated PBMCs were at least 7 million. Germline lookup yields CDR1 MNHEY and CDR2 SVGAGI. This CDR3 has 14 amino acids. V was trimmed by 5 bases and J by 2 bases, leaving 12 bases between them. PCR was performed a second time for about 6 to 12 cycles using a sample-barcoded 5' primer and a J-beta primer mix. TCRdb reprocessed the 5' RACE reads with MiXCR, giving one entry per CDR3 protein. The top ten clones hold 23% of a sample with fewer than 2 million distinct CDR3 sequences, more than 35% of them seen once. There are many counts of this clonotype.

The chain recombines TRBV6-5 with TRBJ1-2, with TRBD1 as a possible D gene (5 bases). The TCR was taken from a human donor in good health. Sequencing input: blood. CDR3 sequence reads: CASSEERGNYGYTF. DNA of the CDR3: TGTGCCAGCAGTGAAGAGAGGGGAAACTATGGCTACACCTTC.